The 31 T cell receptor beta chains reported below all come from one sample, sequenced in a study of spatial heterogeneity in lung cancer. General study findings and limits: The study found that expanded intratumoral alpha and beta TCR counts tracked tumor mutation counts.

Their cognate antigens are unknown. One entry per CDR3 protein, called by TCRdb with MiXCR from the 5' RACE reads. The repertoire holds over 5,500 distinct CDR3 sequences, with 11% to 15% as singletons. Described time point: sample taken at primary tumor resection. Source: lung tumor tissue, taken at surgery. These receptors all come from a male donor with early-stage non-small cell lung cancer.

This clonotype appeared once. Since the CDR3 does not end with the conserved phenylalanine or tryptophan, this likely comes from a read error. This beta chain represents an off-target read in a library built for alpha chains; its size is of limited meaning. The chain uses TRBV2 and TRBJ1-1; 8 bases agree with TRBD1. CDR1 SNHLY and CDR2 FYNNEI come from the germline V gene. The CDR3 extends over 17 amino acids. With V trimmed by 5 bases and J by 7 bases, 18 bases remained unmatched. CDR3 loop: CASSQEDRASQGDEAFS. The CDR3 DNA reads as TGTGCCAGCAGTCAGGAGGACAGGGCATCCCAGGGGGATGAAGCTTTCTCT.

This clonotype was counted ten times or more. The library was built for alpha chains, so this beta chain is an off-target read and its size means little. The J gene is TRBJ2-7, the V gene TRBV28; D possibly corresponds to TRBD1 (7 bases). The CDR3 loop spans 11 amino acids. Trimming removed 8 bases at V and 7 bases at J, with 12 bases between. The V gene's germline CDR1 is MDHEN and CDR2 SYDVKM. CDR3 residues: CASEGAGEQYF. The DNA for the CDR3 is TGTGCCAGCGAGGGGGCGGGGGAGCAGTACTTC.

Judged by abundance, this clonotype is medium-sized. Found in a library prepared for alpha chains, this beta chain is an off-target read, and its abundance has little meaning. The rearrangement uses TRBV20-1 and TRBJ2-7; maybe TRBD2 (6 bases). Trimming stripped 5 bases from V and 3 bases from J, with 17 bases between. The CDR3 covers 14 residues. Germline CDR1 and CDR2: DFQATT and SNEGSKA (reference sequence). CDR3 in amino acids: CSALGGAGSYEQYF. CDR3 nucleotide sequence: TGCAGTGCTCTAGGCGGGGCAGGAAGCTACGAGCAGTACTTC.

This clonotype rates as medium-sized. In a library made to pick up alpha chains, this beta chain is a stray read with a size that means little. V gene TRBV28 combines with J gene TRBJ1-2; TRBD1 agrees at 9 bases. After removal of 5 bases from V and 4 bases from J, the junction contained 14 bases not matched to a gene. The length of the CDR3 is 17 residues. Looked up from germline, CDR1 is MDHEN and CDR2 is SYDVKM. The CDR3 sequence is CASSGTGRGSLGYGYTF. Here the CDR3 DNA reads TGTGCCAGCAGTGGGACAGGGAGGGGATCTTTGGGCTATGGCTACACCTTC.

Many counts were recorded for this clonotype. The size of this beta chain means little, since it is a stray read in a library made for alpha chains. The J gene is TRBJ2-7, the V gene TRBV2; 14 positions match TRBD2. Germline V lookup: CDR1 SNHLY, CDR2 FYNNEI. The length of the CDR3 is 16 residues. Trimming at V came to 6 bases and at J to 5 bases, leaving 9 bases not matched to a gene. The CDR3: CASSEPRLAGGHEQYF. The CDR3 region has the DNA TGTGCCAGCAGCGAACCTCGACTAGCGGGAGGGCACGAGCAGTACTTC.

This clonotype was observed many times. This beta chain was picked up by a library intended for alpha chains and is off target, so its count carries little meaning. The chain carries TRBV24-1 and TRBJ2-7; 8 bases fit TRBD1. Germline V lookup: CDR1 KGHDR, CDR2 SFDVKD. V was clipped by 3 bases and J by 0 bases; unmatched bases: 3. This CDR3 has 15 amino acids. The CDR3 sequence: CATSDPGQGSYEQYF. CDR3 bases: TGTGCCACCAGTGATCCCGGACAGGGCTCCTACGAGCAGTACTTC.

This clonotype was detected a few times. With the library built for alpha chains, this beta chain is off target and its frequency is not meaningful. The chain recombines TRBV7-3 with TRBJ2-3, with 8 positions matching TRBD2. V shed 5 bases, J shed 2 bases, and the junction held 9 bases outside the gene matches. The germline V gene encodes CDR1 SGHTA and CDR2 FQGTGA. CDR3 length: 16 residues. In DNA, the CDR3 is TGTGCCAGCAGCCTCGGGCTAGCGGGCTACACAGATACGCAGTATTTT. Its protein product is CASSLGLAGYTDTQYF.

Within the sample, this clonotype is medium-sized. Little can be read into the size of this beta chain, an off-target read in a library designed for alpha chains. The chain uses TRBV7-9 and TRBJ2-7; no firm D call. The CDR3 loop spans 13 amino acids. Germline values: CDR1 SEHNR, CDR2 FQNEAQ (reference sequence). The germline V and J ends were trimmed by 5 bases and 2 bases, with 10 bases remaining between them. The DNA of the CDR3 is TGTGCCAGCAGCACGACACCCACCTACGAGCAGTACTTC. Amino acid sequence: CASSTTPTYEQYF.

By share, this clonotype counts as medium-sized. Because the library targeted alpha chains, this beta chain is an off-target read whose size means little. The chain employs TRBV5-1 and TRBJ1-3; 7 bases map to TRBD1. The junction had 0 bases not matched to a gene; V was cut back by 0 bases and J by 0 bases. CDR3 length: 15 residues. Germline V CDR1 and CDR2: SGHRS, YFSETQ. DNA of the CDR3: TGCGCCAGCAGCTTGGAGGGGGCCTCTGGAAACACCATATATTTT. It codes for CASSLEGASGNTIYF.

This clonotype was seen only once. With the library built for alpha chains, this beta chain is off target and its frequency is not meaningful. The chain combines TRBV28 with TRBJ2-2; D remains unclear. The length of the CDR3 is 13 residues. The germline V and J ends were trimmed by 6 bases and 7 bases, with 12 bases remaining between them. CDR1 MDHEN and CDR2 SYDVKM come from the germline V gene. The CDR3 coding sequence is TGTGCCAGCAGGGATCCCGGGCGCGGGGAGCTGTTTTTT. This codes for CASRDPGRGELFF.

Comment on this clonotype: This beta chain is a stray sequence in a library constructed for alpha chains; its clone size is not meaningful. The rearrangement uses TRBV6-2 or TRBV6-3 and TRBJ1-5; D perhaps matches TRBD1 (6 bases). This CDR3 has 14 amino acids. Looked up from germline, CDR1 is MNHEY and CDR2 is SVGEGT. V was cut by 2 bases and J by 3 bases, with 8 bases left in between. DNA of the CDR3: TGTGCCAGCAGTTACCACAGGGACAATCAGCCCCAGCATTTT. As protein: CASSYHRDNQPQHF.

By share of the sample, this clonotype is medium-sized. This beta chain represents an off-target read in a library built for alpha chains; its size is of limited meaning. The genes are TRBV6-1 and TRBJ1-4, with 9 positions matching TRBD1. Germline V lookup: CDR1 MNHNS, CDR2 SASEGT. The CDR3 is 14 residues long. V lost 4 bases, J lost 7 bases, and 4 bases stayed unmatched. The CDR3 here is CASSARTGAEKLFF. CDR3 coding DNA: TGTGCCAGCAGTGCCCGGACAGGGGCTGAAAAACTGTTTTTT.

Ten or more counts support this clonotype. This beta chain slipped into a library made for alpha chains as a stray read, so its size is not meaningful. The chain couples TRBV6-2 or TRBV6-3 to TRBJ2-7, with a weak D call TRBD2 (6 bases). CDR1 and CDR2 (germline): MNHEY, SVGEGT. V lost 6 bases and J lost 0, with 15 bases in between. The CDR3 consists of 15 residues. The CDR3 here is CASRSGTRSSYEQYF. The CDR3 nucleotides are TGTGCCAGCAGATCCGGGACTCGAAGCTCCTACGAGCAGTACTTC.

This clonotype is judged medium-sized. For a library built for alpha chains, this beta chain is a stray read; little rests on its size. This rearrangement joins TRBV10-3 to TRBJ1-2; 7 bases are a match to TRBD1. Germline V gene data show CDR1 as ENHRY and CDR2 as SYGVKD. The trim removed 10 bases at V and 8 bases at J, leaving 7 bases unmatched. The CDR3 runs to 11 residues. CDR3 region: CASRQGYGYTF. The DNA for the CDR3 is TGTGCCAGCCGACAGGGATACGGCTACACCTTC.

This clonotype appeared many times. This beta chain slipped into a library made for alpha chains as a stray read, so its size is not meaningful. The rearrangement uses TRBV28 and TRBJ2-7; D ambiguous. This CDR3 is 11 amino acids long. V lost 6 bases to trimming and J lost 4 bases, with 7 bases between them. Germline V gives CDR1 MDHEN, CDR2 SYDVKM. The DNA of the CDR3 is TGTGCCAGCAGCCGCAATTACGAGCAGTACTTC. Translated: CASSRNYEQYF.

This clonotype was recorded at least ten times. A library made for alpha chains picked up this beta chain off target, so its size means little. V and J are TRBV20-1 and TRBJ2-1; 9 nucleotides align to TRBD2. With V trimmed by 0 bases and J by 9 bases, 12 bases remained unmatched. CDR3 size: 16 residues. Germline CDR1 DFQATT, CDR2 SNEGSKA (reference sequence). The CDR3 loop is CSARDGGRAGVGEQFF. CDR3 sequence (DNA): TGCAGTGCTAGAGACGGCGGGAGGGCCGGGGTTGGTGAGCAGTTCTTC.

This clonotype came up a few times. A library made for alpha chains picked up this beta chain off target, so its size means little. The chain recombines TRBV27 with TRBJ1-1, with unresolved D. The CDR3 extends over 15 amino acids. Trimming took 5 bases from V and 9 from J, leaving 22 bases between them. Germline lookup yields CDR1 MNHEY and CDR2 SMNVEV (reference sequence). Here the CDR3 DNA reads TGTGCCAGCAGTCCGTATGGTCATTTAGGGTGGCAAGCTTTCTTT. It encodes CASSPYGHLGWQAFF.

By share, this clonotype ranks as medium-sized (0.01 to 0.1%). Being off target in a library aimed at alpha chains, this beta chain has a size of little meaning. The rearrangement links TRBV5-1 to TRBJ2-3; 8 bases fit TRBD2. The CDR3 loop spans 16 amino acids. Germline CDR1 reads SGHRS; CDR2 reads YFSETQ. The junction had 8 bases not matched to a gene; V was cut back by 0 bases and J by 5 bases. The CDR3, as DNA: TGCGCCAGCAGCTTGGAGAGCGGGAGAGGTAAAGATACGCAGTATTTT. It encodes CASSLESGRGKDTQYF.

This clonotype is deemed medium-sized. This beta chain represents an off-target read in a library built for alpha chains; its size is of limited meaning. The chain links TRBV7-3 to TRBJ2-4; 7 nucleotides match TRBD2. The CDR3 has 18 residues. The germline V gene encodes CDR1 SGHTA and CDR2 FQGTGA. Germline trimming cut 1 base from V and 0 bases from J; bases unmatched to any gene: 9. The CDR3 loop is CASSLRALTSVAKNIQYF. CDR3 bases: TGTGCCAGCAGCTTAAGGGCCCTTACTAGCGTAGCCAAAAACATTCAGTACTTC.

In its sample, this clonotype is medium-sized. Because the library targeted alpha chains, this beta chain is an off-target read whose size means little. V is TRBV6-2 or TRBV6-3 and J is TRBJ1-5; D may be TRBD1 (5 bases). V lost 4 bases and J lost 10, with 14 bases in between. From germline, CDR1 is MNHEY and CDR2 SVGEGT. The CDR3 is 13 residues long. The CDR3 DNA follows: TGTGCCAGCAGTTTTGGGGGATCGGTTCCCCAGCATTTT. This encodes CASSFGGSVPQHF.

This clonotype was seen a single time. Since a much larger clone is just one base distant, this may be a read error. In a library made to pick up alpha chains, this beta chain is a stray read with a size that means little. V is TRBV28 and J is TRBJ2-6; 8 nucleotides align to TRBD1. V dropped 6 bases and J dropped 2; count of bases not matched to a gene: 9. CDR1 and CDR2 from the germline V gene are MDHEN and SYDVKM. This CDR3 is 17 amino acids long. The CDR3 loop reads CASRPGQGKPGANVLTF. For the CDR3, the DNA is TGTGCCAGCAGACCAGGACAGGGTAAACCTGGGGCCAACGTCCTGACTTTC.

This clonotype was counted ten times or more. This beta chain is a stray sequence in a library constructed for alpha chains; its clone size is not meaningful. CDR3 sequence reads: CAWSPTANNEQFF. The CDR3 nucleotides are TGTGCCTGGAGTCCTACAGCAAACAATGAGCAGTTCTTC. This chain uses TRBV30 with TRBJ2-1; D unresolved. Trimming removed 2 bases from V and 5 bases from J, with 10 bases in between. Germline lookup yields CDR1 GTSNPN and CDR2 SVGIG (reference sequence). The CDR3 is made up of 13 amino acids.

This clonotype was counted at least ten times. Since it is a stray read in a library aimed at alpha chains, this beta chain has a size that is not meaningful. This chain connects TRBV29-1 to TRBJ1-1; 7 nucleotides align to TRBD1. Germline CDR1 SQVTM, CDR2 ANQGSEA. This CDR3 has 13 amino acids. V was clipped by 7 bases and J by 1 base; unmatched bases: 6. The CDR3 region has the DNA TGCAGCGCAATTGGACAGGAGAACACTGAAGCTTTCTTT. It codes for CSAIGQENTEAFF.

This clonotype was found a few times. Little can be read into the size of this beta chain, an off-target read in a library designed for alpha chains. The gene calls are TRBV28 and TRBJ2-3; D not certain. The CDR3 loop spans 15 amino acids. The germline gives CDR1 MDHEN, CDR2 SYDVKM. The V end was cut by 1 base, the J end by 0 bases, with 8 bases between. The CDR3 region has the DNA TGTGCCAGCAGTTTATACTCGGATAGCACAGATACGCAGTATTTT. Its translation is CASSLYSDSTDTQYF.

On this clonotype: Being off target in a library aimed at alpha chains, this beta chain has a size of little meaning. The genes are TRBV7-8 and TRBJ2-6; TRBD1 is a possible D gene (6 bases). CDR3 size: 21 residues. Deletions cut 1 base from V and 0 bases from J, with 22 bases between. In germline, CDR1 is SGHVS, CDR2 FQNEAQ. CDR3 in DNA: TGTGCCAGCAGCTTAGGCCCCGCTTGGACAGCCGATCGCTCTGGGGCCAACGTCCTGACTTTC. Residues: CASSLGPAWTADRSGANVLTF.

This clonotype was detected many times. This beta chain turned up in a library designed for alpha chains; as an off-target read, its abundance says little. V usage is TRBV20-1 and J usage is TRBJ2-1; 9 bases align to TRBD2. The CDR3 extends over 15 amino acids. CDR1 is DFQATT, CDR2 SNEGSKA, per germline (reference sequence). J gave up 8 bases and V 4 bases, and 12 bases lay outside the gene matches. The CDR3 region is CSANRGGRGSDEQFF. In DNA, the CDR3 is TGCAGTGCTAACCGTGGCGGGAGGGGTTCTGATGAGCAGTTCTTC.

This clonotype ranks as medium-sized. This beta chain lies outside the target of a library built for alpha chains; its clone size means little. The V gene is TRBV7-6, the J gene TRBJ2-7; D unclear. The V end lost 2 bases, the J end lost 3 bases, and 8 bases lay between the germline ends. CDR3 size: 13 residues. Germline lookup yields CDR1 SGHVS and CDR2 FNYEAQ. The CDR3 region is CASSLRQNYEQYF. The CDR3 nucleotides are TGTGCCAGCAGCTTACGTCAGAACTACGAGCAGTACTTC.

This clonotype is labeled as medium-sized. The size of this beta chain means little, since it is a stray read in a library made for alpha chains. The chain links TRBV20-1 to TRBJ2-2, with 10 bases aligning to TRBD2. Trimming removed 3 bases from V and 3 bases from J; junction bases left unmatched: 10. The CDR3 is 17 amino acids. In germline, CDR1 is DFQATT, CDR2 SNEGSKA (reference sequence). The CDR3 DNA reads TGCAGTGCTAGTGCCCCAGCGGGAGGGCGCCACACCGGGGAGCTGTTTTTT. It is translated as CSASAPAGGRHTGELFF.

This clonotype is medium-sized (0.01 to 0.1%) in the sample. The library was designed around alpha chains, so this beta chain is a stray read whose abundance carries little weight. This rearrangement joins TRBV20-1 to TRBJ2-5, with a possible D match to TRBD2 (5 bases). Germline-derived CDR1 and CDR2 are DFQATT and SNEGSKA (reference sequence). V was trimmed by 0 bases and J by 1 base, leaving 9 bases between them. CDR3 size: 14 residues. The CDR3 loop reads CSARDSLAQETQYF. CDR3 nucleotide sequence: TGCAGTGCTAGAGATTCGCTAGCCCAAGAGACCCAGTACTTC.

This clonotype is medium-sized in the sample. With the library built for alpha chains, this beta chain is off target and its frequency is not meaningful. V gene TRBV28 combines with J gene TRBJ1-4, with a possible D match to TRBD1 (6 bases). The V end was cut by 3 bases, the J end by 4 bases, with 15 bases between. Germline CDR1 is MDHEN and CDR2 is SYDVKM. The CDR3 covers 16 residues. The CDR3 reads CASSFAGELYNEKLFF. CDR3 sequence (DNA): TGTGCCAGCAGTTTTGCAGGGGAACTTTATAATGAAAAACTGTTTTTT.

The table lists this clonotype with many counts. This beta chain is an off-target read within a library intended for alpha chains, so its frequency means little. The chain combines TRBV9 with TRBJ2-7, with 10 bases that match TRBD1. CDR3 size: 13 residues. The trim removed 3 bases at V and 4 bases at J, leaving 1 base unmatched. The V gene's germline CDR1 is SGDLS and CDR2 YYNGEE. CDR3 bases: TGTGCCAGCAGCGGACAGGGGGCGTACGAGCAGTACTTC. It encodes CASSGQGAYEQYF. Looking up the rest from reference TRBV9 and TRBJ2-7 gives the full variable domain: DSGVTQTPKHLITATGQRVTLRCSPRSGDLSVYWYQQSLDQGLQFLIQYYNGEERAKGNILERFSAQQFPDLHSELNLSSLELGDSALYFCASSGQGAYEQYFGPGTRLTVT.